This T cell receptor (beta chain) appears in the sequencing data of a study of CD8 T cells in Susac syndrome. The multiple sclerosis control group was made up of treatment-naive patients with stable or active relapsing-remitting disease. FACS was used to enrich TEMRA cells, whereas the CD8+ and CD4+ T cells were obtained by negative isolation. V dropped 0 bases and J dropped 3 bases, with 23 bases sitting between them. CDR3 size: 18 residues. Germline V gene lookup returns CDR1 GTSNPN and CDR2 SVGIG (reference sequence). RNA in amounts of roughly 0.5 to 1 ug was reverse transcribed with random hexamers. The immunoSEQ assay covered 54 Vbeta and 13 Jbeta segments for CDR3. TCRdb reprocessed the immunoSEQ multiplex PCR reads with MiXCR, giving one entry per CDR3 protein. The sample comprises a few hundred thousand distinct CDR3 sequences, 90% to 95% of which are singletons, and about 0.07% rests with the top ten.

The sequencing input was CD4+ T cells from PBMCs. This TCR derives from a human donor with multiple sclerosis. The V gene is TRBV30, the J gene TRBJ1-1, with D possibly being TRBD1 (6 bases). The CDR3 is CAWSVRGADRRAHTEAFF. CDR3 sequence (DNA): TGTGCCTGGAGTGTAAGGGGGGCGGACCGGAGGGCCCACACTGAAGCTTTCTTT.